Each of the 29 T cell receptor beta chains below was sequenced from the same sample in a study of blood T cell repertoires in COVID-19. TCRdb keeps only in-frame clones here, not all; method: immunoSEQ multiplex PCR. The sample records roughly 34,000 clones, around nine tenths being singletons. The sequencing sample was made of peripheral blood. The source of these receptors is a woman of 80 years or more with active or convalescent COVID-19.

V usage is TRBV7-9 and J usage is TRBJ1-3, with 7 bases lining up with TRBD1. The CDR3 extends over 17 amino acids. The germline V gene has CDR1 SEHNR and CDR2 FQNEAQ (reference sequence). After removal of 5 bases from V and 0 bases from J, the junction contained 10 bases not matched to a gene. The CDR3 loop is CASSPQGSLNSGNTIYF. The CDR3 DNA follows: TGTGCCAGCAGCCCACAGGGGTCCCTCAACTCTGGAAACACCATATATTTT.

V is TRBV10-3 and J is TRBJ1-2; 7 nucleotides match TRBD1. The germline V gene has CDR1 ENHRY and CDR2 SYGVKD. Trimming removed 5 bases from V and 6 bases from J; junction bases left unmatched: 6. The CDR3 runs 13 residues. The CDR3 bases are TGTGCCATCAGTCCAACAGGGGTAGATGGCTACACCTTC. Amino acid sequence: CAISPTGVDGYTF.

CDR3 sequence reads: CASSVGAGETQYF. CDR3 nucleotide sequence: TGTGCCAGCAGCGTGGGGGCCGGGGAGACCCAGTACTTC. This chain connects TRBV11-2 to TRBJ2-5, with a possible D match to TRBD1 (6 bases). The CDR3 extends over 13 amino acids. The germline CDR1 and CDR2 sequences are SGHAT and FQNNGV. The germline V and J ends were trimmed by 5 bases and 5 bases, with 12 bases remaining between them.

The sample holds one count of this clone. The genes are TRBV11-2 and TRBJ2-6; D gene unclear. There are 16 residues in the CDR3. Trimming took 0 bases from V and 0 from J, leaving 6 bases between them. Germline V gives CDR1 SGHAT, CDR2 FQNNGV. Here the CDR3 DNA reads TGTGCCAGCAGCTTAGAGTTGAGCTCTGGGGCCAACGTCCTGACTTTC. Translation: CASSLELSSGANVLTF.

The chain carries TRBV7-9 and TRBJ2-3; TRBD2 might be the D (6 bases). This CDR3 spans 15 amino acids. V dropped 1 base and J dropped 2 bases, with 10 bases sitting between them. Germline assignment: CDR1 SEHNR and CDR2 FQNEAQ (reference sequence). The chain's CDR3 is CASSLDGGNTDTQYF. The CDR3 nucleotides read TGTGCCAGCAGCTTAGACGGGGGTAACACAGATACGCAGTATTTT. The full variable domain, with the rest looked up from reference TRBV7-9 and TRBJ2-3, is DTGVSQNPRHKITKRGQNVTFRCDPISEHNRLYWYRQTLGQGPEFLTYFQNEAQLEKSRLLSDRFSAERPKGSFSTLEIQRTEQGDSAMYLCASSLDGGNTDTQYFGPGTRLTVL.

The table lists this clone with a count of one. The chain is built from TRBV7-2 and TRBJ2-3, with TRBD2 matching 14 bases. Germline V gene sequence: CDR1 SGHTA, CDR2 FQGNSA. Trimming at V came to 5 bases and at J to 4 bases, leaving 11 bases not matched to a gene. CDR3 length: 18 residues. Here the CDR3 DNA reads TGTGCCAGCAGCCACCCCCTCCGACTAGCGGGGGGGCCAGATACGCAGTATTTT. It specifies CASSHPLRLAGGPDTQYF.

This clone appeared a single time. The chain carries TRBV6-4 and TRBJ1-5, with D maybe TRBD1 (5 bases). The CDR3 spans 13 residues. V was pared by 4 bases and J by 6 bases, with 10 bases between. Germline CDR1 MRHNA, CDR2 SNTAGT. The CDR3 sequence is CASSAGVRQPQHF. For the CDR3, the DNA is TGTGCCAGCAGTGCGGGGGTCCGTCAGCCCCAGCATTTT.

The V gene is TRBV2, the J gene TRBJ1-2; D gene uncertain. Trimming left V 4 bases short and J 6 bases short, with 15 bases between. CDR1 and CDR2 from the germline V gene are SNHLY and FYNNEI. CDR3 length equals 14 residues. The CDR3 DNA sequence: TGTGCCAGCAGTGTGGTTACTCGATTCAATGGCTACACCTTC. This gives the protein CASSVVTRFNGYTF.

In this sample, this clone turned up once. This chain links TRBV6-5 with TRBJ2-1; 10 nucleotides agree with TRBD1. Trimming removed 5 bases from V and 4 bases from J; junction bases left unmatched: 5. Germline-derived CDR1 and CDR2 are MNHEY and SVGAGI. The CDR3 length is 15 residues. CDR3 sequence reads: CASSPDRGQYNEQFF. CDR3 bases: TGTGCCAGCAGTCCCGACAGGGGGCAGTACAATGAGCAGTTCTTC.

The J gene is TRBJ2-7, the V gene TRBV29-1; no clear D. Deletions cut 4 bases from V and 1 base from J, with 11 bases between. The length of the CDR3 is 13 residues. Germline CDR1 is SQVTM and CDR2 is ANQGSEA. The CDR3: CSVANSLSYEQYF. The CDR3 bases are TGCAGCGTTGCGAACAGCCTTTCCTACGAGCAGTACTTC.

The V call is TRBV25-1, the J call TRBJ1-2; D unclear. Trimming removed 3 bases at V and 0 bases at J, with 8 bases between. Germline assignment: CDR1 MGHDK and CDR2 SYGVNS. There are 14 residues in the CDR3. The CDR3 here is CASSELHPNYGYTF. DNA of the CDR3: TGTGCCAGCAGTGAGTTACACCCTAACTATGGCTACACCTTC.

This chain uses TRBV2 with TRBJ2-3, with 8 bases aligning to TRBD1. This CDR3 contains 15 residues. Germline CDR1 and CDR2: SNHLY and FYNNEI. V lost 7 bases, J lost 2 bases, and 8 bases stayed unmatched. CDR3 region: CASIRTGWDTDTQYF. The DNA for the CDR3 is TGTGCCAGCATCAGGACAGGGTGGGACACAGATACGCAGTATTTT.

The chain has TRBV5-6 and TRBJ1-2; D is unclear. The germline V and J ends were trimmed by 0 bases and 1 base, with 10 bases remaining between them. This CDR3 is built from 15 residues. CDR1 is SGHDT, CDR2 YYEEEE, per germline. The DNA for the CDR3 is TGTGCCAGCAGCTTGGGGGGAGCTGGTAACTATGGCTACACCTTC. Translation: CASSLGGAGNYGYTF.

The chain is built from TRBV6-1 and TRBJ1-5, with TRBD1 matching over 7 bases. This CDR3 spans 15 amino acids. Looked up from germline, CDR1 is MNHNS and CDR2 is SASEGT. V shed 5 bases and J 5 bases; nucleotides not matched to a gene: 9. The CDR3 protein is CASSSGTEIYQPQHF. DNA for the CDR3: TGTGCCAGCAGTTCCGGGACAGAGATTTATCAGCCCCAGCATTTT.

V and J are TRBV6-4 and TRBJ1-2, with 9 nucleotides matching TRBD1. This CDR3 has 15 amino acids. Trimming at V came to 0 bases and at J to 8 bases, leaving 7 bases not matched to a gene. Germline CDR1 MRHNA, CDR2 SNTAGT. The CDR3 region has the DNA TGTGCCAGCAGTGACTCTGTGACAGGGGGATTCGGCTACACCTTC. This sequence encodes CASSDSVTGGFGYTF.

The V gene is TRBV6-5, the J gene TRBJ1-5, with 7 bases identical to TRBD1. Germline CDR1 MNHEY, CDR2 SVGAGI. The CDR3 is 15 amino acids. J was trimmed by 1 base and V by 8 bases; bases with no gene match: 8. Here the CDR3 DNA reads TGTGCCAGCGGTAACAGGGGTTCAAGCAATCAGCCCCAGCATTTT. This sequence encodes CASGNRGSSNQPQHF.

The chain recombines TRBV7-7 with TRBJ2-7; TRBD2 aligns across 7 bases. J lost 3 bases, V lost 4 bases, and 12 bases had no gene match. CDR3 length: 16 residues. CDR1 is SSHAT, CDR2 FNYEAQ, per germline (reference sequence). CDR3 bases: TGTGCCAGCAGCTGGGGGGGAGTGATAAAAAGCTACGAGCAGTACTTC. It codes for CASSWGGVIKSYEQYF.

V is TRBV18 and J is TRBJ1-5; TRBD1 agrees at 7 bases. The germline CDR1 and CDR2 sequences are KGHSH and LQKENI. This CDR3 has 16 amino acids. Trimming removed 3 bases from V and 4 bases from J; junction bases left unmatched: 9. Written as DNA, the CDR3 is TGTGCCAGCTCACCCCCACCGGGACAGCAAAATCAGCCCCAGCATTTT. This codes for CASSPPPGQQNQPQHF.

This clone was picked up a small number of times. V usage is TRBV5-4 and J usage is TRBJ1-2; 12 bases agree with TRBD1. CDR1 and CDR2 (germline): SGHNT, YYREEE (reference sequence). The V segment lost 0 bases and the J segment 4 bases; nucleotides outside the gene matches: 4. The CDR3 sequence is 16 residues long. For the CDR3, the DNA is TGTGCCAGCAGCTTGGCAGGGACAGGGGGCGGCTATGGCTACACCTTC. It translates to CASSLAGTGGGYGYTF. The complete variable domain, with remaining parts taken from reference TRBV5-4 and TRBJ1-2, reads ETGVTQSPTHLIKTRGQQVTLRCSSQSGHNTVSWYQQALGQGPQFIFQYYREEENGRGNFPPRFSGLQFPNYSSELNVNALELDDSALYLCASSLAGTGGGYGYTFGSGTRLTVV.

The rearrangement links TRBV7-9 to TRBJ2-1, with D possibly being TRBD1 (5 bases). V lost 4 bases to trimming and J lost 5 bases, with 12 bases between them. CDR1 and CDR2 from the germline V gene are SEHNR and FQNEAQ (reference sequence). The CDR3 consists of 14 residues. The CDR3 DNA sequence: TGTGCCAGCAGCTCCCAGGGTTTGGACAATGAGCAGTTCTTC. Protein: CASSSQGLDNEQFF. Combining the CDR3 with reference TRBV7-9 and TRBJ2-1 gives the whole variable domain DTGVSQNPRHKITKRGQNVTFRCDPISEHNRLYWYRQTLGQGPEFLTYFQNEAQLEKSRLLSDRFSAERPKGSFSTLEIQRTEQGDSAMYLCASSSQGLDNEQFFGPGTRLTVL.

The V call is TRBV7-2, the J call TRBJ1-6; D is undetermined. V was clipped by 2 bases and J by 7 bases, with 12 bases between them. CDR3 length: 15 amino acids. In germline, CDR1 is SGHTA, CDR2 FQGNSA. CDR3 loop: CASSLNQAPNSPLHF. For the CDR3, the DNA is TGTGCCAGCAGCTTAAATCAGGCCCCGAATTCACCCCTCCACTTT.

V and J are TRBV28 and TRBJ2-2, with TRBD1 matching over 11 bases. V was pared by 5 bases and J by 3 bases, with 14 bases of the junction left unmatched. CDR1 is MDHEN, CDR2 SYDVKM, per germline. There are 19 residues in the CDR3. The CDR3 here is CASSLTYPGQGADTGELFF. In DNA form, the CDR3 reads TGTGCCAGCAGTCTAACCTATCCCGGACAGGGGGCAGACACCGGGGAGCTGTTTTTT.

The CDR3 is CASSRDSDQPQHF. The CDR3 DNA reads TGTGCCAGCAGCCGGGACAGTGATCAGCCCCAGCATTTT. V and J are TRBV12-3 or TRBV12-4 and TRBJ1-5; TRBD1 aligns across 7 bases. V dropped 6 bases and J dropped 5; count of bases not matched to a gene: 4. This CDR3 has 13 amino acids.

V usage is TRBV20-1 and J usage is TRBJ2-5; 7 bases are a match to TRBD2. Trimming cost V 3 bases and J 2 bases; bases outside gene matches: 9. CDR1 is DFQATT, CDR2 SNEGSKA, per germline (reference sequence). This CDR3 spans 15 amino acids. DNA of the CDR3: TGCAGTGCTAGTATATTGGGGGGGAGACAAGAGACCCAGTACTTC. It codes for CSASILGGRQETQYF.

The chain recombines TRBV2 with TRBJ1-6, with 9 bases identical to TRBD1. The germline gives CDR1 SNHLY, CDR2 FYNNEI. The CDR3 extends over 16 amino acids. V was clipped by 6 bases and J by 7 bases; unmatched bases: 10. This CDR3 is CASRWGTGKTNSPLHF. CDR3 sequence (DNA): TGTGCCAGCAGGTGGGGGACAGGGAAAACCAATTCACCCCTCCACTTT.

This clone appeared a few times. The CDR3 reads CASSLDRGLDEQYF. In DNA form, the CDR3 reads TGTGCCAGCAGTCTGGACAGGGGGCTAGACGAGCAGTACTTC. This sequence joins TRBV2 and TRBJ2-7, with 11 bases identical to TRBD1. CDR1 and CDR2 from the germline V gene are SNHLY and FYNNEI. The V and J ends lost 5 bases and 5 bases, in that order; junction bases with no gene match: 5. The CDR3 is 14 amino acids. The full variable domain, rest sourced from reference TRBV2 and TRBJ2-7, is EPEVTQTPSHQVTQMGQEVILRCVPISNHLYFYWYRQILGQKVEFLVSFYNNEISEKSEIFDDQFSVERPDGSNFTLKIRSTKLEDSAMYFCASSLDRGLDEQYFGPGTRLTVT.

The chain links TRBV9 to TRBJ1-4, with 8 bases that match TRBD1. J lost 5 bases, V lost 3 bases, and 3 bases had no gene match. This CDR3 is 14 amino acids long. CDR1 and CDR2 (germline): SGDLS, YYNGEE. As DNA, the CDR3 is TGTGCCAGCAGCGCCGGGACAGGAAATGAAAAACTGTTTTTT. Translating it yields CASSAGTGNEKLFF.

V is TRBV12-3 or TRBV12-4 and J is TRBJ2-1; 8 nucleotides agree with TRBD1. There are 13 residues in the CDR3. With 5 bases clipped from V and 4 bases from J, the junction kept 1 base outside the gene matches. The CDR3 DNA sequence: TGTGCCAGCAGTGGACAGGGTTACAATGAGCAGTTCTTC. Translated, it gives CASSGQGYNEQFF.

CDR3 protein: CASSADTGNGELFF. The CDR3 nucleotides are TGTGCCAGCAGCGCCGATACAGGAAACGGGGAGCTGTTTTTT. The rearrangement uses TRBV7-8 and TRBJ2-2; D is possibly TRBD1 (5 bases). Trimming cost V 5 bases and J 7 bases, with 14 bases left between them. CDR1 SGHVS and CDR2 FQNEAQ come from the germline V gene. The CDR3 is 14 residues long.